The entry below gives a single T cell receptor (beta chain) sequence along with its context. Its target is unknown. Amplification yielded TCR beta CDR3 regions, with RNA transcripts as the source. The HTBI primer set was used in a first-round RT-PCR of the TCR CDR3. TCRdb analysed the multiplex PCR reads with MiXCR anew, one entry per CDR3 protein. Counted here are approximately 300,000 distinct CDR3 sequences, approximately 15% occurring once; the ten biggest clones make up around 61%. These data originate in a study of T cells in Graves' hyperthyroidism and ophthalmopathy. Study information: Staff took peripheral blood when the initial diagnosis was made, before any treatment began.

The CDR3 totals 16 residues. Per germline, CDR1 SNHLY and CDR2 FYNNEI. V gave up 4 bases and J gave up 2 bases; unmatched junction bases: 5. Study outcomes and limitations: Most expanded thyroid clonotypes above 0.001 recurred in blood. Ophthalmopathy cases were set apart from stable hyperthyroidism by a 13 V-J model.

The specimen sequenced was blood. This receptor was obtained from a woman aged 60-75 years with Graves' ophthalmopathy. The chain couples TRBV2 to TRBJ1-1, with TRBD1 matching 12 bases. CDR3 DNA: TGTGCCAGCAGTGGGGGGACAGGGGGCTTAAACACTGAAGCTTTCTTT. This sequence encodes CASSGGTGGLNTEAFF.